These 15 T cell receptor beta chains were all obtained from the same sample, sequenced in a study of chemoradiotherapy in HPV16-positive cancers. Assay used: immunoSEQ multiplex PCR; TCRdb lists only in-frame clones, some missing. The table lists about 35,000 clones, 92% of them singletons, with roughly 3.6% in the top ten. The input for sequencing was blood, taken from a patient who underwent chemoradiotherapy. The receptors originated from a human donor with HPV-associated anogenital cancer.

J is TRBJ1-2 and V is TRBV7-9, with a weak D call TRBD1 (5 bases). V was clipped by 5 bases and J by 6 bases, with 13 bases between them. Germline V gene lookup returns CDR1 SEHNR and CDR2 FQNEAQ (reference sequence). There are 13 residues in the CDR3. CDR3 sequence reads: CASSVDSLNGYTF. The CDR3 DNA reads TGTGCCAGCAGCGTCGACAGTCTTAATGGCTACACCTTC. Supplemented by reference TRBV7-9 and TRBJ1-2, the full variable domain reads DTGVSQNPRHKITKRGQNVTFRCDPISEHNRLYWYRQTLGQGPEFLTYFQNEAQLEKSRLLSDRFSAERPKGSFSTLEIQRTEQGDSAMYLCASSVDSLNGYTFGSGTRLTVV.

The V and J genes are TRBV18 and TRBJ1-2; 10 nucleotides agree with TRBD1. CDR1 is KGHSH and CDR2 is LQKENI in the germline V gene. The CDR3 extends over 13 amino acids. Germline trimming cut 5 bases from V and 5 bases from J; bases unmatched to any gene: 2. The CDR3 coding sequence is TGTGCCAGCTCAGGGACAGGGGCATATGGCTACACCTTC. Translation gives CASSGTGAYGYTF. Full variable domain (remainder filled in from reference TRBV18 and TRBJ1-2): NAGVMQNPRHLVRRRGQEARLRCSPMKGHSHVYWYRQLPEEGLKFMVYLQKENIIDESGMPKERFSAEFPKEGPSILRIQQVVRGDSAAYFCASSGTGAYGYTFGSGTRLTVV.

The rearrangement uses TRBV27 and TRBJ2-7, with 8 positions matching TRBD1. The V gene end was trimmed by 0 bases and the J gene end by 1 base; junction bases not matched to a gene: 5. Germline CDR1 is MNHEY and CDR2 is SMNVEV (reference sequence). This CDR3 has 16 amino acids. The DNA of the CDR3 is TGTGCCAGCAGTTTATCGAAGGGGACAGGATCCTACGAGCAGTACTTC. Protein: CASSLSKGTGSYEQYF.

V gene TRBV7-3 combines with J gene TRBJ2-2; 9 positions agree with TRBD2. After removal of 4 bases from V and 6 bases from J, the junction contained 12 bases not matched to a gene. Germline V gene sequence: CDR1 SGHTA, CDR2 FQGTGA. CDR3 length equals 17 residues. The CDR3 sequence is CASSSPAGGLDAGELFF. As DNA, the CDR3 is TGTGCCAGCAGCTCCCCAGCGGGGGGTCTCGACGCCGGGGAGCTGTTTTTT.

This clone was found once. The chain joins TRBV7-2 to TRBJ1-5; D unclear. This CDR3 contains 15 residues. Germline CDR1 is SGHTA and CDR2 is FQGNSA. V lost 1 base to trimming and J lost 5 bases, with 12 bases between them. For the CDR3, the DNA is TGTGCCAGCAGCTTAGGCGAAGGGCGGGATCAGCCCCAGCATTTT. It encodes CASSLGEGRDQPQHF.

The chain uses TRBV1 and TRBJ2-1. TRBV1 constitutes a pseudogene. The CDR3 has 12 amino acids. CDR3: CRVGATYNEQFF. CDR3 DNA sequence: TGCAGGGTCGGGGCAACCTACAATGAGCAGTTCTTC.

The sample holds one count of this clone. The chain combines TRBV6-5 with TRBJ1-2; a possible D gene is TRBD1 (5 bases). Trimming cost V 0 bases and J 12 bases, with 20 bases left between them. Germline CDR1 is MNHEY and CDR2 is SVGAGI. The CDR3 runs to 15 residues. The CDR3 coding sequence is TGTGCCAGCAGTTACTCGAGAGGCGGAACAGGTCTGGACACCTTC. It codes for CASSYSRGGTGLDTF.

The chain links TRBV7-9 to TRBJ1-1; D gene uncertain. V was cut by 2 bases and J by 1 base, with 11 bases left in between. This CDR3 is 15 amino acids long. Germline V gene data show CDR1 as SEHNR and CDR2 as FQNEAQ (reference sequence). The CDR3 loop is CASSLIGRKNTEAFF. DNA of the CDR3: TGTGCCAGCAGCTTAATTGGCCGGAAGAACACTGAAGCTTTCTTT. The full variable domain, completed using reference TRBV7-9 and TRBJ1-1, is DTGVSQNPRHKITKRGQNVTFRCDPISEHNRLYWYRQTLGQGPEFLTYFQNEAQLEKSRLLSDRFSAERPKGSFSTLEIQRTEQGDSAMYLCASSLIGRKNTEAFFGQGTRLTVV.

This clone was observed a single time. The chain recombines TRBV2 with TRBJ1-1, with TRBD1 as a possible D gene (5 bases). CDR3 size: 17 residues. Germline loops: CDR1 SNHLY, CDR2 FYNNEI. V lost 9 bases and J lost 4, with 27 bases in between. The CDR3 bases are TGTGCCAGTACCAAATCGGTGATCAGGGTTGCGATCACTGAAGCTTTCTTT. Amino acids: CASTKSVIRVAITEAFF.

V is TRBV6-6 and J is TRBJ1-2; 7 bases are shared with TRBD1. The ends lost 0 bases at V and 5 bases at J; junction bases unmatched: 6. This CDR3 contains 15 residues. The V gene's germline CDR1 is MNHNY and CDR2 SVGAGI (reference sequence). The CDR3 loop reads CASSYSTTGVYGYTF. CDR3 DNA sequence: TGTGCCAGCAGTTACTCAACAACAGGGGTTTATGGCTACACCTTC.

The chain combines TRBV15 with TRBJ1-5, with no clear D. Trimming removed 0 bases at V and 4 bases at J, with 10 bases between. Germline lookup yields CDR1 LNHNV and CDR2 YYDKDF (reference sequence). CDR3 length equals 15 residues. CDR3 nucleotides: TGTGCCACCAGCAGAGAGGGAAGAAATAATCAGCCCCAGCATTTT. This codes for CATSREGRNNQPQHF.

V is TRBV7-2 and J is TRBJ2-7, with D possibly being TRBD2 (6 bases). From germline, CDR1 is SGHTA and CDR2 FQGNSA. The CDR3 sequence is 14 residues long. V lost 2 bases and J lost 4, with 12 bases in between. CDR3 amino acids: CASSLKGGRYEQYF. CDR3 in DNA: TGTGCCAGCAGCTTAAAGGGAGGACGGTACGAGCAGTACTTC.

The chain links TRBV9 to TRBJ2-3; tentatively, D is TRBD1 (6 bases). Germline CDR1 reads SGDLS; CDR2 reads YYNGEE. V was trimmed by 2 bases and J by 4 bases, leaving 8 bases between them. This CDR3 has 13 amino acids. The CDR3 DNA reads TGTGCCAGCAGCGTCGAGGGGGCAGATACGCAGTATTTT. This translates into CASSVEGADTQYF.

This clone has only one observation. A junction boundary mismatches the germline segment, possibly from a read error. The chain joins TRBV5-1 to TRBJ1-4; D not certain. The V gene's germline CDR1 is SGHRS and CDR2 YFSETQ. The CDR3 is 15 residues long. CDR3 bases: TGCGCCAGCAGCTTGGTTCGAGGCGCGGTTGAAGAACTGTTTTTT. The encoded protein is CASSLVRGAVEELFF.

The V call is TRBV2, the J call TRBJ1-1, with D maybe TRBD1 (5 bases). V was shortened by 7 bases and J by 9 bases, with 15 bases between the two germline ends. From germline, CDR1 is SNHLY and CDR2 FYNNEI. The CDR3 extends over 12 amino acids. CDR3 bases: TGTGCCAGCACCTATGGAGGGACGAAAGCTTTCTTT. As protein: CASTYGGTKAFF.